The clone carrying this T cell receptor (beta chain) was seen more than once but under ten times. What it binds is unknown. TCRdb re-analysed the reads in MiXCR, keeping a single row per CDR3 protein. This table holds about 340,000 distinct CDR3 sequences, almost 30% found once. This sample is drawn from a study of T cell repertoires in cytomegalovirus infection. For the study at large: In the study, CMV epitopes included recently identified HLA-C-restricted and well-studied HLA-B-restricted ones. Evidence of both CMV infection and a matching HLA type came from public TCR beta signatures. Study-level findings and limits: Public TCR beta family frequency separated CMV-and-HLA carriers, including in an independent cohort. HLA-C-restricted CMV-specific TCR beta clonotypes were dominant in the ex vivo response.

Germline CDR1 is MDHEN and CDR2 is SYDVKM. The CDR3 is 15 residues long. V was trimmed by 4 bases and J by 5 bases, leaving 18 bases between them. The source is a human donor in good health (CMV status not recorded). Some clones in this sample may be carry-over from other donors' samples. The rearrangement links TRBV28 to TRBJ2-7; possible D gene TRBD1, 5 bases. The material sequenced was cultured PBMCs, taken from culture after CMV antigen stimulation. The CDR3 sequence is CASSSHLGHGDEQYF. For the CDR3, the DNA is TGTGCCAGCAGTTCCCACCTGGGGCATGGAGACGAGCAGTACTTC.